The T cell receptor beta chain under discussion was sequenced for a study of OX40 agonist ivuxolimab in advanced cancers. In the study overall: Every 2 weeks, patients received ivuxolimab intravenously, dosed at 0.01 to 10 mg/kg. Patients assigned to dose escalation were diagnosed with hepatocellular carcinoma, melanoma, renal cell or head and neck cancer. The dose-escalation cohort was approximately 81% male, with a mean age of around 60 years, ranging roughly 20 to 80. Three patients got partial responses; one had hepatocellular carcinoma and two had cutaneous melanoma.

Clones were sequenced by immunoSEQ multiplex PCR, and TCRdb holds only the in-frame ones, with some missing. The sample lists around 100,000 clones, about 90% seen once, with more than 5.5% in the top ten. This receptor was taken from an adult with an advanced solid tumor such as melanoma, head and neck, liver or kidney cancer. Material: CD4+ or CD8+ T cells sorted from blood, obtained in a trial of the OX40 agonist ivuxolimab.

CDR3 residues: CASSYSAGLVDGYTF. The CDR3 DNA is TGTGCCAGCAGTTACTCTGCCGGGCTCGTAGATGGCTACACCTTC. The chain links TRBV6-5 to TRBJ1-2; D gene uncertain. The V gene's germline CDR1 is MNHEY and CDR2 SVGAGI. This CDR3 is built from 15 residues. Between the trimmed V and J ends, which lost 0 bases and 6 bases, there was a span of 14 bases.